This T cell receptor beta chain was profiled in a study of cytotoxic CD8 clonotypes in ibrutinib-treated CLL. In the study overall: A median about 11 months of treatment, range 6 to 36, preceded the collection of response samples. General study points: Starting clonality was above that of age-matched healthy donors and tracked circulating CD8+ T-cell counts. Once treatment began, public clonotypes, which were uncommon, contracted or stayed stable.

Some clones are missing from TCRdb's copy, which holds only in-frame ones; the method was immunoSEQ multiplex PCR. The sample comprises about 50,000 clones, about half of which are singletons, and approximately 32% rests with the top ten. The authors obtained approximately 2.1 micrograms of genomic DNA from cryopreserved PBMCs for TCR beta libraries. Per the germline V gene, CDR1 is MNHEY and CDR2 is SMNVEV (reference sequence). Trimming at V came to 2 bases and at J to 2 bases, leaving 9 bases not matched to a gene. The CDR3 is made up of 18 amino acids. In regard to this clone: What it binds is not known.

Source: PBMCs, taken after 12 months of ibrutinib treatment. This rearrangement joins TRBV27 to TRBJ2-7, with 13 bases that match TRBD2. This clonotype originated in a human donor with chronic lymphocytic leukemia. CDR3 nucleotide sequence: TGTGCCAGCAGTTTAATCCGGACTAGCGGGAGAAGGACCTACGAGCAGTACTTC. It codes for CASSLIRTSGRRTYEQYF.